Below are 26 T cell receptor beta chains sequenced from a single sample in a study of CD8 T cells in ankylosing spondylitis. TCRdb reanalysed the 5' RACE reads using MiXCR and keeps one entry per CDR3 protein. The repertoire includes about 69,000 distinct CDR3 sequences, approximately 5% of them detected once, and 2% to 2.5% sits in the top ten. The sample consisted of blood, either unsorted or a sorted T cell fraction (not recorded which). All receptors derive from a male donor with ankylosing spondylitis or in good health (not recorded which).

This clonotype has ten or more counts. This chain uses TRBV7-9 with TRBJ1-2, with D unresolved. CDR1 is SEHNR, CDR2 FQNEAQ, per germline (reference sequence). Trimming shortened V by 6 bases and J by 7 bases, and 15 bases separated the two germline ends. This CDR3 is built from 13 residues. This CDR3 is CASRRIESSGYTF. The CDR3 DNA is TGTGCCAGCAGACGGATTGAATCAAGTGGCTACACCTTC.

This clonotype came up many times. The V and J genes are TRBV28 and TRBJ1-1; D is unresolved. There are 14 residues in the CDR3. V lost 1 base and J 4 bases, leaving 10 bases between the germline ends. The germline CDR1 and CDR2 sequences are MDHEN and SYDVKM. In DNA form, the CDR3 reads TGTGCCAGCAGTTTATCATATCGGGTCACTGAAGCTTTCTTT. Encoded protein: CASSLSYRVTEAFF.

The table lists this clonotype with many counts. This chain joins TRBV5-1 and TRBJ2-5; no clear D gene. This CDR3 comprises 14 residues. Germline V lookup: CDR1 SGHRS, CDR2 YFSETQ. V lost 0 bases, J lost 6 bases, and 12 bases lay in between. The CDR3 loop is CASSLGVGLQTQYF. Written as DNA, the CDR3 is TGCGCCAGCAGCTTGGGAGTTGGTCTTCAGACCCAGTACTTC.

This clonotype was observed many times. The rearrangement uses TRBV5-1 and TRBJ2-1; 7 nucleotides align to TRBD2. The CDR3 has 16 residues. V shed 3 bases, J shed 3 bases, and the junction held 9 bases outside the gene matches. Looked up from germline, CDR1 is SGHRS and CDR2 is YFSETQ. The CDR3 region has the DNA TGCGCCAGCAGCTGGGGAGAGCGGGGACTCTACAATGAGCAGTTCTTC. This sequence encodes CASSWGERGLYNEQFF.

Concerning this clonotype itself: Just one base apart from a much larger clone, this may be a read error. CDR3 protein: CASSPLGWQGYEQCF. CDR3 DNA: TGTGCCAGCAGCCCGCTGGGCTGGCAAGGCTACGAGCAGTGCTTC. The chain recombines TRBV7-9 with TRBJ2-7; the D is unclear. This CDR3 is built from 15 residues. Germline assignment: CDR1 SEHNR and CDR2 FQNEAQ (reference sequence).

There are many counts of this clonotype. The J gene is TRBJ2-1, the V gene TRBV7-2; D unresolved. Trimming pared 5 bases from V and 0 bases from J, leaving 11 bases between. The CDR3 covers 15 residues. Germline loops: CDR1 SGHTA, CDR2 FQGNSA. This chain's CDR3 is CASSLQFGSYNEQFF. CDR3 coding DNA: TGTGCCAGCAGCCTCCAATTCGGCTCCTACAATGAGCAGTTCTTC.

This clonotype was counted at least ten times. The chain carries TRBV7-9 and TRBJ1-1; D not resolved. Trimming pared 6 bases from V and 7 bases from J, leaving 15 bases between. The CDR3 has 13 amino acids. Germline CDR1 is SEHNR and CDR2 is FQNEAQ (reference sequence). CDR3 nucleotides: TGTGCCAGCAGTCCTTCGGACCGAATTGAAGCTTTCTTT. It translates to CASSPSDRIEAFF. The variable domain in full, completed from reference TRBV7-9 and TRBJ1-1, reads DTGVSQNPRHKITKRGQNVTFRCDPISEHNRLYWYRQTLGQGPEFLTYFQNEAQLEKSRLLSDRFSAERPKGSFSTLEIQRTEQGDSAMYLCASSPSDRIEAFFGQGTRLTVV.

The V call is TRBV5-1, the J call TRBJ2-5, with D hard to call. The CDR3 spans 17 residues. Trimming removed 4 bases from V and 2 bases from J, with 21 bases in between. Germline V gives CDR1 SGHRS, CDR2 YFSETQ. CDR3 DNA: TGCGCCAGCAGCGGGGTACTGGGCAGCGAACTTCAAGAGACCCAGTACTTC. Residues: CASSGVLGSELQETQYF. The full variable domain, completed using reference TRBV5-1 and TRBJ2-5, is KAGVTQTPRYLIKTRGQQVTLSCSPISGHRSVSWYQQTPGQGLQFLFEYFSETQRNKGNFPGRFSGRQFSNSRSEMNVSTLELGDSALYLCASSGVLGSELQETQYFGPGTRLLVL.

This clonotype was counted ten times or more. The chain couples TRBV12-3 or TRBV12-4 to TRBJ2-1, with a weak D call TRBD1 (6 bases). The germline V and J ends were trimmed by 3 bases and 6 bases, with 12 bases remaining between them. This CDR3 contains 14 residues. The chain's CDR3 is CASSFHEGGNEQFF. CDR3 bases: TGTGCCAGCAGTTTCCACGAAGGGGGCAATGAGCAGTTCTTC.

On this clonotype itself: The junction departs from the called germline gene at one end, perhaps through a read error. The chain uses TRBV7-9 and TRBJ2-1; unclear D gene. Looked up from germline, CDR1 is SEHNR and CDR2 is FQNEAQ (reference sequence). This CDR3 is built from 13 residues. Written as DNA, the CDR3 is TGTGCCAGCAGCTTATCGGAATACAATGAACAGTTCTTC. Translated, it gives CASSLSEYNEQFF.

This clonotype came up a few times. The rearrangement links TRBV23-1 to TRBJ2-7; no clear D gene. TRBV23-1 is known as an ORF, though its function is uncertain. The CDR3 loop spans 11 amino acids. The germline V and J ends were trimmed by 2 bases and 11 bases, with 10 bases remaining between them. The DNA of the CDR3 is TGCGCCAGCAGTCAAGGTCAACGAGAGTACTTC. Its translation: CASSQGQREYF.

This clonotype was counted many times. The V call is TRBV12-3 or TRBV12-4, the J call TRBJ2-5; D is perhaps TRBD2 (5 bases). CDR3 length: 13 amino acids. Trimming left V 7 bases short and J 5 bases short, with 14 bases between. The CDR3 is CASMRAAGETQYF. CDR3 DNA: TGTGCCAGCATGAGGGCAGCAGGCGAGACCCAGTACTTC.

The rearrangement links TRBV5-1 to TRBJ1-1; D gene uncertain. The V gene's germline CDR1 is SGHRS and CDR2 YFSETQ. The CDR3 loop spans 13 amino acids. V was cut by 3 bases and J by 9 bases, with 15 bases left in between. CDR3 DNA: TGCGCCAGCAGCTGGAAGGGCGACGAGCAAGCTTTCTTT. Translated: CASSWKGDEQAFF.

This clonotype ranks as medium-sized. V usage is TRBV6-5 and J usage is TRBJ2-7, with TRBD1 matching 8 bases. Germline V gives CDR1 MNHEY, CDR2 SVGAGI. There are 14 residues in the CDR3. The junction had 9 bases not matched to a gene; V was cut back by 8 bases and J by 3 bases. CDR3 sequence: CASGPGTGIYEQYF. The CDR3 region has the DNA TGTGCCAGCGGACCCGGGACAGGCATCTACGAGCAGTACTTC.

This clonotype was found many times. The rearrangement uses TRBV5-1 and TRBJ2-7; 9 bases line up with TRBD1. CDR3 size: 15 residues. Unmatched junction bases numbered 5, after V lost 0 bases and J lost 4 bases. Germline V gene lookup returns CDR1 SGHRS and CDR2 YFSETQ. CDR3 coding DNA: TGCGCCAGCAGCTTGGAGGGGACAGGGATGTACGAGCAGTACTTC. As protein: CASSLEGTGMYEQYF.

This clonotype was detected many times. The chain combines TRBV5-1 with TRBJ2-2; D possibly corresponds to TRBD2 (5 bases). The CDR3 runs to 16 residues. V gave up 4 bases and J gave up 0 bases, with 13 bases separating them. Germline V lookup: CDR1 SGHRS, CDR2 YFSETQ. CDR3 in amino acids: CASSDLEAANTGELFF. The CDR3 DNA is TGCGCCAGCAGCGACCTGGAGGCAGCGAACACCGGGGAGCTGTTTTTT.

Many counts were recorded for this clonotype. The V call is TRBV30, the J call TRBJ2-1, with TRBD2 as a possible D gene (6 bases). The CDR3 is 13 residues long. V lost 7 bases and J lost 1, with 11 bases in between. Per germline, CDR1 GTSNPN and CDR2 SVGIG (reference sequence). CDR3 loop: CALGTASYNEQFF. CDR3 sequence (DNA): TGTGCCTTGGGGACTGCGTCCTACAATGAGCAGTTCTTC. The full variable domain, with the rest looked up from reference TRBV30 and TRBJ2-1, is SQTIHQWPATLVQPVGSPLSLECTVEGTSNPNLYWYRQAAGRGLQLLFYSVGIGQISSEVPQNLSASRPQDRQFILSSKKLLLSDSGFYLCALGTASYNEQFFGPGTRLTVL.

In this sample, this clonotype turned up many times. The chain carries TRBV10-3 and TRBJ2-6; no clear D gene. The length of the CDR3 is 14 residues. CDR1 and CDR2 from the germline V gene are ENHRY and SYGVKD. Trimming left V 2 bases short and J 0 bases short, with 2 bases between. In nucleotides, the CDR3 is TGTGCCATCAGTGAGGGCTCTGGGGCCAACGTCCTGACTTTC. Translating gives CAISEGSGANVLTF.

On this clonotype itself: Here the CDR3 omits its conserved ending phenylalanine or tryptophan, so a read error is the likely source. This rearrangement joins TRBV11-2 to TRBJ1-4; no definite D call. The CDR3 totals 13 residues. Looked up from germline, CDR1 is SGHAT and CDR2 is FQNNGV. The V end was cut by 1 base, the J end by 7 bases, with 7 bases between. The CDR3 coding sequence is TGTGCCAGCAGCTTAGGGGAGGTTGAAAAACTGTTTTCT. Its translation is CASSLGEVEKLFS.

In this sample, this clonotype turned up many times. The rearrangement joins TRBV30 to TRBJ2-7, with 7 bases lining up with TRBD1. The CDR3 is 13 amino acids. Per germline, CDR1 GTSNPN and CDR2 SVGIG (reference sequence). V dropped 5 bases and J dropped 2; count of bases not matched to a gene: 6. CDR3 DNA sequence: TGTGCCTGGGACCGGGACAGCCCCTACGAGCAGTACTTC. Translation: CAWDRDSPYEQYF.

This clonotype was counted at least ten times. The rearrangement links TRBV10-3 to TRBJ1-2; 11 positions match TRBD1. Unmatched junction bases numbered 6, after V lost 3 bases and J lost 6 bases. Germline assignment: CDR1 ENHRY and CDR2 SYGVKD. The CDR3 spans 15 residues. CDR3 region: CAISEIGTGGDGYTF. CDR3 DNA sequence: TGTGCCATCAGTGAAATCGGGACAGGGGGAGATGGCTACACCTTC.

This clonotype was recorded many times. The chain has TRBV6-6 and TRBJ1-1, with a possible D match to TRBD1 (5 bases). The CDR3 contains 13 residues. Trimming took 2 bases from V and 3 from J, leaving 7 bases between them. Germline V gives CDR1 MNHNY, CDR2 SVGAGI (reference sequence). The CDR3 DNA reads TGTGCCAGCAGTTACGGGGGGGACACTGAAGCTTTCTTT. Translating it yields CASSYGGDTEAFF.

This clonotype was seen at least ten times. This chain links TRBV7-3 with TRBJ2-1; 7 nucleotides match TRBD1. Germline lookup yields CDR1 SGHTA and CDR2 FQGTGA. The CDR3 extends over 15 amino acids. V shed 2 bases, J shed 4 bases, and the junction held 5 bases outside the gene matches. CDR3 in amino acids: CASSLGGQTYNEQFF. CDR3 sequence (DNA): TGTGCCAGCAGCTTAGGGGGACAGACTTACAATGAGCAGTTCTTC.

At least ten counts were recorded for this clonotype. The chain has TRBV5-1 and TRBJ1-1; 10 nucleotides match TRBD1. In germline, CDR1 is SGHRS, CDR2 YFSETQ. The trim removed 0 bases at V and 3 bases at J, leaving 2 bases unmatched. This CDR3 has 15 residues. CDR3 residues: CASSLAGTGDTEAFF. The CDR3 DNA is TGCGCCAGCAGCTTGGCCGGGACAGGGGACACTGAAGCTTTCTTT.

V usage is TRBV4-2 and J usage is TRBJ1-3, with D hard to call. Germline V gene sequence: CDR1 LGHNA, CDR2 YNFKEQ. The CDR3 has 15 residues. The V gene lost 4 bases and the J gene lost 0 bases, with 10 bases spanning the gap. The CDR3 sequence is CASSLGLLSGNTIYF. CDR3 in DNA: TGTGCCAGCAGCCTTGGGCTCCTCTCTGGAAACACCATATATTTT.

The table lists this clonotype with many counts. This chain links TRBV2 with TRBJ2-5, with TRBD2 matching 8 bases. With V trimmed by 6 bases and J by 4 bases, 4 bases remained unmatched. The CDR3 runs to 13 residues. The V gene's germline CDR1 is SNHLY and CDR2 FYNNEI. The CDR3 DNA sequence: TGTGCCAGCAGGGATAGCGGGGCAGAGACCCAGTACTTC. Protein: CASRDSGAETQYF.